This passage covers 21 T cell receptor beta chains from one sample sequenced in a study of cytomegalovirus exposure and HLA in healthy donors. PCR primers comprised 60 Vbeta and 13 Jbeta primers. Profiling relied on immunoSEQ multiplex PCR, and the TCRdb table lists in-frame clones only, not all of them. This table holds under 150,000 clones, roughly 80% found once. Sequenced material: PBMCs. Receptors originate from a woman in her forties in good health and CMV-seropositive.

The chain recombines TRBV4-1 with TRBJ2-5, with a tentative D call TRBD1 (6 bases). Germline CDR1 MGHRA, CDR2 YSYEKL. The CDR3 totals 14 residues. V dropped 0 bases and J dropped 1 base, with 6 bases sitting between them. CDR3 sequence (DNA): TGCGCCAGCAGCCAAGAAGGGGGCCAAGAGACCCAGTACTTC. It encodes CASSQEGGQETQYF.

This clone was picked up a small number of times. The gene calls are TRBV2 and TRBJ1-2; TRBD1 is a possible D gene (5 bases). Trimming shortened V by 8 bases and J by 13 bases, and 20 bases separated the two germline ends. This CDR3 has 12 residues. Per the germline V gene, CDR1 is SNHLY and CDR2 is FYNNEI. CDR3 region: CASAKQGTVTTF. In DNA form, the CDR3 reads TGTGCCAGCGCGAAGCAGGGCACGGTGACCACCTTC.

This clone has more than one count but fewer than ten. The chain has TRBV2 and TRBJ1-3; D is unresolved. V dropped 7 bases and J dropped 4 bases, with 14 bases sitting between them. The CDR3 loop spans 14 amino acids. Germline-derived CDR1 and CDR2 are SNHLY and FYNNEI. As DNA, the CDR3 is TGTGCCAGCACCAGACTGCAGTACGGAAACACCATATATTTT. Residues: CASTRLQYGNTIYF.

This clone came up a few times. The chain uses TRBV27 and TRBJ2-3; D may be TRBD1 (6 bases). The ends were cut back, 5 bases at V and 1 base at J, with 7 bases in the middle. CDR1 MNHEY and CDR2 SMNVEV come from the germline V gene (reference sequence). The CDR3 totals 13 residues. CDR3 coding DNA: TGTGCCAGCAGTCGACAGGGCACAGATACGCAGTATTTT. This encodes CASSRQGTDTQYF.

This clone showed up just once. This sequence joins TRBV13 and TRBJ2-1; TRBD2 is a possible D gene (6 bases). The CDR3 has 15 amino acids. Trimming left V 5 bases short and J 8 bases short, with 19 bases between. The germline gives CDR1 PRHDT, CDR2 FYEKMQ (reference sequence). The CDR3 here is CASSTQSGTPYEQFF. The CDR3 DNA reads as TGTGCCAGCAGCACACAATCCGGGACTCCATATGAGCAGTTCTTC.

The rearrangement joins TRBV1 to TRBJ2-7; the DNA was not used to check the table's D call, TRBD1. TRBV1 is deemed a pseudogene. The CDR3 covers 15 residues. The CDR3 here is CTSSRHRDSSYEQYF. For the CDR3, the DNA is TGCACCAGCAGCCGGCATAGGGACAGCTCCTACGAGCAGTACTTC.

This clone was seen only a few times. The J gene is TRBJ1-2, the V gene TRBV28, with a possible D match to TRBD1 (5 bases). The CDR3 has 16 residues. The germline CDR1 and CDR2 sequences are MDHEN and SYDVKM. Trimming removed 3 bases at V and 1 base at J, with 15 bases between. DNA of the CDR3: TGTGCCAGCAGTTTTTTTCCTACCAGGGATAACTATGGCTACACCTTC. This translates into CASSFFPTRDNYGYTF.

The rearrangement joins TRBV9 to TRBJ1-4; TRBD1 matches 10 bases. Germline assignment: CDR1 SGDLS and CDR2 YYNGEE. This CDR3 has 15 residues. V lost 4 bases to trimming and J lost 8 bases; unmatched junction nucleotides: 8. CDR3: CASSHGGTGVEKLFF. Written as DNA, the CDR3 is TGTGCCAGCAGCCATGGAGGGACAGGGGTGGAAAAACTGTTTTTT. Looking up the rest from reference TRBV9 and TRBJ1-4 gives the full variable domain: DSGVTQTPKHLITATGQRVTLRCSPRSGDLSVYWYQQSLDQGLQFLIQYYNGEERAKGNILERFSAQQFPDLHSELNLSSLELGDSALYFCASSHGGTGVEKLFFGSGTQLSVL.

V usage is TRBV15 and J usage is TRBJ1-4; D ambiguous. The germline V gene encodes CDR1 LNHNV and CDR2 YYDKDF (reference sequence). V was shortened by 5 bases and J by 0 bases, with 7 bases between the two germline ends. CDR3 length: 14 residues. The chain's CDR3 is CATSFPSTNEKLFF. The CDR3 coding sequence is TGTGCCACCAGCTTTCCCTCAACTAATGAAAAACTGTTTTTT.

This clone was seen once. The rearrangement links TRBV6-5 to TRBJ2-7, with D possibly TRBD2 on 6 matching bases. The CDR3 consists of 14 residues. Germline V gene lookup returns CDR1 MNHEY and CDR2 SVGAGI. V was pared by 6 bases and J by 2 bases, with 14 bases between. CDR3 residues: CASSPGLGTYEQYF. The CDR3 nucleotides read TGTGCCAGCAGCCCGGGACTGGGGACCTACGAGCAGTACTTC.

This chain uses TRBV10-3 with TRBJ1-2, with 8 bases aligning to TRBD1. CDR3 length: 13 amino acids. Germline CDR1 is ENHRY and CDR2 is SYGVKD. Trimming removed 4 bases from V and 2 bases from J; junction bases left unmatched: 0. The CDR3 reads CAISGDRNYGYTF. In DNA, the CDR3 is TGTGCCATCAGTGGGGACAGGAACTATGGCTACACCTTC.

V is TRBV2 and J is TRBJ2-7; 8 positions match TRBD2. V lost 8 bases and J lost 4; bases outside the gene matches: 10. From germline, CDR1 is SNHLY and CDR2 FYNNEI. This CDR3 has 14 residues. CDR3 region: CASRDGGVRYEQYF. The CDR3 DNA reads as TGTGCCAGCCGAGACGGGGGGGTTAGATACGAGCAGTACTTC.

V usage is TRBV6-1 and J usage is TRBJ1-1; 10 nucleotides line up with TRBD1. Trimming cost V 8 bases and J 5 bases; bases outside gene matches: 5. CDR3 size: 13 residues. The germline gives CDR1 MNHNS, CDR2 SASEGT. This CDR3 reads CASRDRGATEAFF. CDR3 coding DNA: TGTGCCAGCCGGGACAGGGGCGCAACTGAAGCTTTCTTT.

V gene TRBV5-1 combines with J gene TRBJ2-2; weak D call: TRBD2 (6 bases). The germline V gene has CDR1 SGHRS and CDR2 YFSETQ. This CDR3 comprises 16 residues. Trimming removed 4 bases from V and 4 bases from J, with 17 bases in between. CDR3 in DNA: TGCGCCAGCAGCGGAGGGACGATTTTTGGCACCGGGGAGCTGTTTTTT. Amino acid sequence: CASSGGTIFGTGELFF. The variable domain in full, completed from reference TRBV5-1 and TRBJ2-2, reads KAGVTQTPRYLIKTRGQQVTLSCSPISGHRSVSWYQQTPGQGLQFLFEYFSETQRNKGNFPGRFSGRQFSNSRSEMNVSTLELGDSALYLCASSGGTIFGTGELFFGEGSRLTVL.

This chain links TRBV5-1 with TRBJ1-1; D is possibly TRBD1 (6 bases). V lost 4 bases and J lost 0, with 16 bases in between. The CDR3 loop spans 16 amino acids. Per germline, CDR1 SGHRS and CDR2 YFSETQ. CDR3 nucleotide sequence: TGCGCCAGCAGCCCCCAGACAGGCAGGGTGAACACTGAAGCTTTCTTT. The encoded protein is CASSPQTGRVNTEAFF.

This clone occurred once. The V gene is TRBV5-1, the J gene TRBJ1-4; D may be TRBD1 (6 bases). The V and J ends lost 4 bases and 5 bases respectively, with 12 bases between them. Germline CDR1 reads SGHRS; CDR2 reads YFSETQ. The CDR3 loop spans 14 amino acids. CDR3: CASSHGQLNEKLFF. CDR3 sequence (DNA): TGCGCCAGCAGCCACGGACAGCTAAATGAAAAACTGTTTTTT.

The CDR3 protein is CASGGGGGASSYNEQFF. CDR3 nucleotides: TGTGCCAGCGGGGGTGGCGGGGGGGCTAGCTCCTACAATGAGCAGTTCTTC. The gene calls are TRBV9 and TRBJ2-1, with 9 bases that match TRBD2. Germline V CDR1 and CDR2: SGDLS, YYNGEE. With 7 bases clipped from V and 0 bases from J, the junction kept 11 bases outside the gene matches. There are 17 residues in the CDR3.

The rearrangement uses TRBV28 and TRBJ2-7, with 11 positions matching TRBD2. The germline V gene has CDR1 MDHEN and CDR2 SYDVKM. J was trimmed by 0 bases and V by 6 bases; bases with no gene match: 7. The CDR3 has 16 residues. CDR3 DNA: TGTGCCAGCAGATACCCGACTAGCGGGGACTCCTACGAGCAGTACTTC. Translated: CASRYPTSGDSYEQYF.

The chain combines TRBV18 with TRBJ1-5; D possibly corresponds to TRBD1 (6 bases). The CDR3 is 17 residues long. CDR1 is KGHSH and CDR2 is LQKENI in the germline V gene. V dropped 2 bases and J dropped 1 base, with 15 bases sitting between them. CDR3 sequence reads: CASSPAPGAFSNQPQHF. DNA for the CDR3: TGTGCCAGCTCACCAGCGCCAGGGGCGTTCAGCAATCAGCCCCAGCATTTT.

The chain links TRBV28 to TRBJ1-2; D might be TRBD1 (6 bases). Trimming took 4 bases from V and 2 from J, leaving 11 bases between them. CDR1 is MDHEN, CDR2 SYDVKM, per germline. CDR3 length: 14 residues. The CDR3 DNA reads as TGTGCCAGCAGTTCAGGGGCTATAAACTATGGCTACACCTTC. Protein product: CASSSGAINYGYTF.

V gene TRBV12-5 combines with J gene TRBJ2-1, with D tentatively TRBD1 (5 bases). The CDR3 runs 13 residues. Trimming stripped 5 bases from V and 3 bases from J, with 8 bases between. CDR1 is LGHNT and CDR2 is FRNRAP in the germline V gene. The CDR3 here is CASGLQGYNEQFF. The DNA for the CDR3 is TGTGCTAGTGGTCTTCAGGGCTACAATGAGCAGTTCTTC.